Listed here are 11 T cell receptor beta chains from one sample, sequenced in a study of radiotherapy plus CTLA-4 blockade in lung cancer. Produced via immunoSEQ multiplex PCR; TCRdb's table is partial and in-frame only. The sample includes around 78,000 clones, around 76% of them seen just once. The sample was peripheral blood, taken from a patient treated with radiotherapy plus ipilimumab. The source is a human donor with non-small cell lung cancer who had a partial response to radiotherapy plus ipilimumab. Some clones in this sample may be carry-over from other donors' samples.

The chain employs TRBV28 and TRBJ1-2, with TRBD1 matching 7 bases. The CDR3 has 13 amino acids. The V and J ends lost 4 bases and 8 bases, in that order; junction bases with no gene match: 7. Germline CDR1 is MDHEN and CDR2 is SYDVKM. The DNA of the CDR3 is TGTGCCAGCAGTTCGCGACAGGGTCAGGGCTACACCTTC. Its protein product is CASSSRQGQGYTF.

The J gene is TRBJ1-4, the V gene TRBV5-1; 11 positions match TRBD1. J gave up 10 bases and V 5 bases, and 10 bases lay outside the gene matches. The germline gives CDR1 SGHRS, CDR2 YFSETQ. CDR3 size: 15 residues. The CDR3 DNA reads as TGCGCCAGCAGGCAGAGGACAGGGGGCGAGGGAAAACTGTTTTTT. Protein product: CASRQRTGGEGKLFF.

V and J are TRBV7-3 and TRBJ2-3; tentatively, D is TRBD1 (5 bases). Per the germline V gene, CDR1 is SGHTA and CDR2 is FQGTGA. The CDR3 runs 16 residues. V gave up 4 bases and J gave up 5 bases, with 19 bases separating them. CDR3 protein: CASSSIGRGAGDTQYF. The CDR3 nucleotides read TGTGCCAGCAGCTCGATCGGACGTGGGGCAGGAGATACGCAGTATTTT.

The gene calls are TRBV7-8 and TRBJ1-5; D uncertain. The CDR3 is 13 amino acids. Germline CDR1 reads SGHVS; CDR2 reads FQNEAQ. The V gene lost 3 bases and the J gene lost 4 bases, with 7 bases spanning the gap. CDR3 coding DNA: TGTGCCAGCAGCTTCGGTTTAAATCAGCCCCAGCATTTT. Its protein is CASSFGLNQPQHF.

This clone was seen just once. DNA for the CDR3: TGTGCCAGCCGGAGGGGCGGTAATTCACCCCTCCACTTT. It yields the protein CASRRGGNSPLHF. The V and J genes are TRBV6-5 and TRBJ1-6, with a tentative D call TRBD1 (5 bases). Germline V gene lookup returns CDR1 MNHEY and CDR2 SVGAGI. V lost 8 bases and J 6 bases, leaving 11 bases between the germline ends. The CDR3 totals 13 residues.

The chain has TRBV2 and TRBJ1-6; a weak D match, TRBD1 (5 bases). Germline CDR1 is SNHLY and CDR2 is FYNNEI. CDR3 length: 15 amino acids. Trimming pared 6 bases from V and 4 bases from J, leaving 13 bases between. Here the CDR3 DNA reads TGTGCCAGCAGCGGTGGGGCTTTATATAATTCACCCCTCCACTTT. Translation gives CASSGGALYNSPLHF.

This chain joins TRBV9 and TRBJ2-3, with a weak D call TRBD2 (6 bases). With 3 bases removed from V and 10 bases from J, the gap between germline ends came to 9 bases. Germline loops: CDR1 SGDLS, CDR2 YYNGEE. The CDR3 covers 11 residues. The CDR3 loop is CASSEAGAQYF. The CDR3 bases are TGTGCCAGCAGCGAAGCGGGTGCGCAGTATTTT.

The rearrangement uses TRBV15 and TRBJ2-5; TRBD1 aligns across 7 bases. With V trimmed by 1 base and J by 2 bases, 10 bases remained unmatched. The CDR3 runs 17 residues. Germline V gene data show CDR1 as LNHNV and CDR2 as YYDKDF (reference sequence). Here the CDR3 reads CATSRVGGFRGQETQYF. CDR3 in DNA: TGTGCCACCAGCAGAGTCGGCGGGTTCAGGGGGCAAGAGACCCAGTACTTC.

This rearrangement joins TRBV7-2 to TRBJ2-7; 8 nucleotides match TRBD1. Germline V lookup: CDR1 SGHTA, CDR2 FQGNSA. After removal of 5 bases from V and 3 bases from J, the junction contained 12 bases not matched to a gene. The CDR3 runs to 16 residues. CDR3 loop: CASSGTGTGNYYEQYF. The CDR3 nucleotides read TGTGCCAGCAGCGGAACCGGGACAGGAAATTACTACGAGCAGTACTTC. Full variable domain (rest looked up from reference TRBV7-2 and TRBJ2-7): GAGVSQSPSNKVTEKGKDVELRCDPISGHTALYWYRQSLGQGLEFLIYFQGNSAPDKSGLPSDRFSAERTGGSVSTLTIQRTQQEDSAVYLCASSGTGTGNYYEQYFGPGTRLTVT.

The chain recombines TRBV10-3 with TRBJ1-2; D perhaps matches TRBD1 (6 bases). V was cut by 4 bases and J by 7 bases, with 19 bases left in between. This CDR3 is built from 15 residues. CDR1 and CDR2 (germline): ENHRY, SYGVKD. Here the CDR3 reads CAISGDNLRDGGYTF. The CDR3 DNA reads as TGTGCCATCAGTGGGGACAACCTAAGGGATGGTGGCTACACCTTC.

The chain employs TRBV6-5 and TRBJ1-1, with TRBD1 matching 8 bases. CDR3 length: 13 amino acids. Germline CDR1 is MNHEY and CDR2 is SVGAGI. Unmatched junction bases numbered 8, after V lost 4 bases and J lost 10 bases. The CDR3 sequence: CASSFRQGRGAFF. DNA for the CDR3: TGTGCCAGCAGTTTCCGACAGGGGCGGGGAGCTTTCTTT.